What follows are 30 T cell receptor beta chains derived from one specimen sequenced in a study of shared clonotypes between healthy human individuals. The data were produced by immunoSEQ multiplex PCR, yet TCRdb's version contains in-frame clones alone and is incomplete. The repertoire holds approximately 99,000 clones, with roughly two thirds as singletons. Input material: memory CD8+ T cells sorted from blood. Described subset: CD45RO+ cells pooled with CCR7-negative TemRA cells. The receptors originated from a woman aged 25 to 39 in good health.

This clone appeared many times. The V gene is TRBV11-2, the J gene TRBJ2-6, with D tentatively TRBD1 (6 bases). There are 19 residues in the CDR3. Germline loops: CDR1 SGHAT, CDR2 FQNNGV. Deletions cut 5 bases from V and 0 bases from J, with 20 bases between. The CDR3 loop is CASSTRTVSLVSGANVLTF. The CDR3 nucleotides read TGTGCCAGCAGCACCCGGACAGTAAGCTTAGTCTCTGGGGCCAACGTCCTGACTTTC.

The gene calls are TRBV28 and TRBJ2-7; TRBD1 matches at 11 bases. CDR1 MDHEN and CDR2 SYDVKM come from the germline V gene. The V segment lost 10 bases and the J segment 5 bases; nucleotides outside the gene matches: 10. The CDR3 runs 14 residues. For the CDR3, the DNA is TGTGCCACCAATGGACAGGGGGCAATCGACGAGCAGTACTTC. Its translation: CATNGQGAIDEQYF.

The chain recombines TRBV11-2 with TRBJ2-5, with D possibly being TRBD2 (6 bases). Germline CDR1 reads SGHAT; CDR2 reads FQNNGV. V was cut by 1 base and J by 5 bases, with 14 bases left in between. The CDR3 sequence is 15 residues long. DNA for the CDR3: TGTGCCAGCAGCTTAGTCTGGGGGAGCGGGGAGACCCAGTACTTC. The encoded protein is CASSLVWGSGETQYF.

The chain carries TRBV29-1 and TRBJ2-7; D possibly uses TRBD1 or TRBD2 (5 bases each). Trimming took off 6 bases at V and 0 bases at J, with 9 bases between the two ends. CDR1 is SQVTM and CDR2 is ANQGSEA in the germline V gene. CDR3 size: 12 residues. CDR3: CSVAGTSYEQYF. The CDR3 DNA follows: TGCAGCGTCGCCGGGACCTCCTACGAGCAGTACTTC.

The chain has TRBV28 and TRBJ2-4; 10 bases align to TRBD2. CDR3 size: 22 residues. Trimming took 6 bases from V and 0 from J; bases not matched to a gene: 23. Germline values: CDR1 MDHEN, CDR2 SYDVKM. The chain's CDR3 is CASRRAGGPASLFKIAKNIQYF. DNA of the CDR3: TGTGCCAGCAGAAGAGCGGGAGGGCCTGCAAGTCTCTTCAAGATAGCCAAAAACATTCAGTACTTC.

Written as DNA, the CDR3 is TGCGCCAGCAGTACCGGGACAGGGTCCGAGCAGTACTTC. It translates to CASSTGTGSEQYF. The V gene is TRBV10-1, the J gene TRBJ2-7; the match to TRBD1 covers 9 bases. V gave up 5 bases and J gave up 6 bases; unmatched junction bases: 5. Germline lookup yields CDR1 WNHNN and CDR2 SYGVQD (reference sequence). CDR3 length: 13 residues.

This clone was counted once. The gene calls are TRBV4-2 and TRBJ2-5; TRBD2 matches 7 bases. The J call is doubtful: the DNA matches TRBJ2-7 better. The germline gives CDR1 LGHNA, CDR2 YNFKEQ. This CDR3 has 15 residues. This CDR3 is CASSQAWEGRYEQYF. CDR3 DNA sequence: TGTGCCAGCAGCCAAGCTTGGGAGGGCCGATACGAGCAGTACTTC.

The chain employs TRBV5-8 and TRBJ2-7; tentative D call: TRBD2 (6 bases). V dropped 4 bases and J dropped 7 bases, with 18 bases sitting between them. Germline-derived CDR1 and CDR2 are SGHTS and YDEGEE. This CDR3 spans 14 amino acids. CDR3 amino acids: CASSTSWGGGEQYF. In DNA, the CDR3 is TGTGCCAGCAGCACTTCCTGGGGAGGTGGGGAGCAGTACTTC.

The gene calls are TRBV6-4 and TRBJ2-6; D might be TRBD2 (5 bases). The germline CDR1 and CDR2 sequences are MRHNA and SNTAGT. CDR3 length: 16 amino acids. Trimming cost V 4 bases and J 0 bases, with 10 bases left between them. The CDR3 loop is CASSGSSSSGANVLTF. DNA of the CDR3: TGTGCCAGCAGTGGATCTAGCAGCTCTGGGGCCAACGTCCTGACTTTC.

The chain couples TRBV7-6 to TRBJ2-5; no clear D. Per germline, CDR1 SGHVS and CDR2 FNYEAQ. The V end was cut by 5 bases, the J end by 8 bases, with 12 bases between. The CDR3 spans 12 residues. The CDR3 loop is CASSGWSRTQYF. CDR3 bases: TGTGCCAGCAGCGGTTGGAGCCGAACCCAGTACTTC.

With respect to this clone: A single base is all that separates this from a far larger clone, so a read error is likely. Other DNA sequences in the same sample also yield this CDR3. The genes are TRBV15 and TRBJ1-4; D remains ambiguous. Germline loops: CDR1 LNHNV, CDR2 YYDKDF (reference sequence). Trimming removed 5 bases from V and 7 bases from J, with 14 bases in between. This CDR3 has 14 amino acids. CDR3 nucleotides: TGTGCCACCAGCCCTGGCTTAGAGAGTGAAAAACTGTTTTTT. Encoded protein: CATSPGLESEKLFF.

This clone was recorded at least ten times. The V and J genes are TRBV7-8 and TRBJ2-7; D could derive from TRBD1 or TRBD2 (6 bases each). Germline assignment: CDR1 SGHVS and CDR2 FQNEAQ. V was clipped by 1 base and J by 2 bases, with 15 bases between them. There are 16 residues in the CDR3. The CDR3 sequence: CASSLVGGRGTYEQYF. Written as DNA, the CDR3 is TGTGCCAGCAGCTTAGTGGGGGGCAGGGGCACCTACGAGCAGTACTTC.

A single count supports this clone. The chain carries TRBV9 and TRBJ2-3; weak D call: TRBD1 (6 bases). This CDR3 region has 14 residues. V lost 1 base to trimming and J lost 5 bases, with 11 bases between them. Germline V gene lookup returns CDR1 SGDLS and CDR2 YYNGEE. CDR3 DNA: TGTGCCAGCAGCGTATCAGGGGTGAGAGATACGCAGTATTTT. Its protein product is CASSVSGVRDTQYF.

This clone was counted many times. V usage is TRBV6-5 and J usage is TRBJ1-2; D perhaps matches TRBD1 (6 bases). Germline CDR1 is MNHEY and CDR2 is SVGAGI. Trimming left V 5 bases short and J 4 bases short, with 14 bases between. The CDR3 totals 14 residues. CDR3 nucleotides: TGTGCCAGCAGTACCTCGGGACACGTCTATGGCTACACCTTC. Protein product: CASSTSGHVYGYTF.

The genes are TRBV27 and TRBJ2-7; D is perhaps TRBD2 (6 bases). Germline CDR1 reads MNHEY; CDR2 reads SMNVEV (reference sequence). The CDR3 has 16 amino acids. V was cut by 2 bases and J by 0 bases, with 14 bases left in between. Written as DNA, the CDR3 is TGTGCCAGCAGTTTAATGTGGCGGGGACTCTCCTACGAGCAGTACTTC. This encodes CASSLMWRGLSYEQYF.

The chain employs TRBV2 and TRBJ2-3, with D possibly being TRBD1 or TRBD2 (5 bases each). V lost 0 bases to trimming and J lost 0 bases, with 13 bases between them. Per the germline V gene, CDR1 is SNHLY and CDR2 is FYNNEI. This CDR3 region has 17 residues. CDR3 region: CASSEALRGESTDTQYF. The CDR3 DNA sequence: TGTGCCAGCAGTGAAGCGCTTCGGGGCGAGAGCACAGATACGCAGTATTTT.

This clone was seen a single time. The rearrangement links TRBV28 to TRBJ1-1, with D hard to call. Germline V gene lookup returns CDR1 MDHEN and CDR2 SYDVKM. Trimming cost V 3 bases and J 1 base, with 6 bases left between them. CDR3 length equals 13 residues. CDR3 nucleotides: TGTGCCAGCAGTTTCGAGTGGAACACTGAAGCTTTCTTT. Translated: CASSFEWNTEAFF.

As regards this clone: A far larger clone is off by one base, so a read error is likely. The chain is built from TRBV6-4 and TRBJ2-6; 7 nucleotides align to TRBD1. Germline V gene lookup returns CDR1 MRHNA and CDR2 SNTAGT. The CDR3 contains 16 residues. DNA for the CDR3: TGTGTCAGCAGTGACGTAGGGGGCACTGGGGCCAACGTCCTGACTTTC. It yields the protein CVSSDVGGTGANVLTF.

V gene TRBV6-1 combines with J gene TRBJ2-7, with D perhaps TRBD1 (5 bases). The CDR3 sequence is 15 residues long. Germline values: CDR1 MNHNS, CDR2 SASEGT. Trimming stripped 6 bases from V and 1 base from J, with 16 bases between. CDR3 DNA sequence: TGTGCCAGCAGAGGGGTAAGGGGTAGGTCCTACGAGCAGTACTTC. This encodes CASRGVRGRSYEQYF.

The table lists this clone with a few counts. The V call is TRBV25-1, the J call TRBJ2-5; D might be TRBD2 (6 bases). The DNA end is a closer match to TRBJ2-7, so the J assignment may be wrong. Germline V lookup: CDR1 MGHDK, CDR2 SYGVNS. The CDR3 runs 17 residues. This chain's CDR3 is CASSGGSGWGTYYEQYF. The CDR3 DNA reads TGTGCCAGCAGTGGGGGCAGCGGGTGGGGGACCTACTACGAGCAGTACTTC.

Notes on this clone: This likely came from a read error, as a far larger clone is one base away. Additional DNA sequences in this sample encode the identical CDR3. CDR3 region: CSGSNQPQHF. For the CDR3, the DNA is TGCAGCGGAAGCAATCAGCCCCAGCATTTT. The chain uses TRBV29-1 and TRBJ1-5; D uncertain. There are 10 residues in the CDR3. The germline CDR1 and CDR2 sequences are SQVTM and ANQGSEA. V dropped 7 bases and J dropped 1 base, with 2 bases sitting between them.

This clone was detected a few times. The chain carries TRBV5-1 and TRBJ2-1; weak D call: TRBD2 (7 bases). Germline CDR1 SGHRS, CDR2 YFSETQ. V lost 0 bases and J 7 bases, leaving 17 bases between the germline ends. The CDR3 has 16 residues. The CDR3 sequence is CASSLVGGGPPNEQFF. CDR3 nucleotide sequence: TGCGCCAGCAGCTTGGTAGGCGGGGGCCCCCCGAATGAGCAGTTCTTC.

This clone has a count of ten or more. J is TRBJ2-7 and V is TRBV10-3, with TRBD1 identical over 7 bases. There are 14 residues in the CDR3. The junction had 8 bases not matched to a gene; V was cut back by 3 bases and J by 6 bases. The germline gives CDR1 ENHRY, CDR2 SYGVKD. CDR3 DNA: TGTGCCATCAGTGAATCCTCGGACAGGCCCGAGCAGTACTTC. This translates into CAISESSDRPEQYF.

The chain carries TRBV27 and TRBJ2-1; 9 nucleotides agree with TRBD2. V was pared by 5 bases and J by 5 bases, with 7 bases of the junction left unmatched. The CDR3 runs 15 residues. Germline CDR1 is MNHEY and CDR2 is SMNVEV (reference sequence). The CDR3 loop reads CASSDGLAPNNEQFF. The CDR3 region has the DNA TGTGCCAGCAGTGATGGACTAGCGCCCAACAATGAGCAGTTCTTC.

The genes are TRBV18 and TRBJ1-1, with a weak D call TRBD1 (6 bases). Germline-derived CDR1 and CDR2 are KGHSH and LQKENI. Trimming removed 0 bases at V and 4 bases at J, with 12 bases between. The CDR3 is 15 amino acids. The CDR3 coding sequence is TGTGCCAGCTCACCACCGAATGGAGGGGGCACTGAAGCTTTCTTT. As protein: CASSPPNGGGTEAFF.

A few counts support this clone. The chain has TRBV5-1 and TRBJ2-2, with 14 bases fitting TRBD2. The CDR3 contains 18 residues. The germline V gene encodes CDR1 SGHRS and CDR2 YFSETQ. V was pared by 0 bases and J by 6 bases, with 7 bases of the junction left unmatched. CDR3 in amino acids: CASSLAPGLAGGSGELFF. DNA for the CDR3: TGCGCCAGCAGCTTGGCCCCCGGACTAGCGGGAGGCTCCGGGGAGCTGTTTTTT.

The chain carries TRBV7-9 and TRBJ1-4; no definite D call. Trimming left V 5 bases short and J 8 bases short, with 12 bases between. Germline assignment: CDR1 SEHNR and CDR2 FQNEAQ (reference sequence). This CDR3 comprises 13 residues. The CDR3 loop reads CASSRRMWEKLFF. The CDR3 bases are TGTGCCAGCAGCCGACGAATGTGGGAAAAACTGTTTTTT. Full variable domain (missing parts from reference TRBV7-9 and TRBJ1-4): DTGVSQNPRHKITKRGQNVTFRCDPISEHNRLYWYRQTLGQGPEFLTYFQNEAQLEKSRLLSDRFSAERPKGSFSTLEIQRTEQGDSAMYLCASSRRMWEKLFFGSGTQLSVL.

J is TRBJ2-7 and V is TRBV27; tentative D call: TRBD1 (6 bases). Germline V gives CDR1 MNHEY, CDR2 SMNVEV (reference sequence). V lost 2 bases and J lost 3, with 11 bases in between. The CDR3 is 14 amino acids. CDR3 in DNA: TGTGCCAGCAGTTTAGTTATGGACAGCTACGAGCAGTACTTC. Its protein is CASSLVMDSYEQYF.

Many counts were recorded for this clone. V is TRBV4-3 and J is TRBJ1-5, with D perhaps TRBD1 (5 bases). The CDR3 spans 15 residues. Germline CDR1 and CDR2: LGHNA and YSLEER. Trimming took off 1 base at V and 5 bases at J, with 12 bases between the two ends. The CDR3 nucleotides are TGCGCCAGCAGCCAAGCGGGGGGGAACTATCAGCCCCAGCATTTT. Protein product: CASSQAGGNYQPQHF.

V usage is TRBV28 and J usage is TRBJ2-3; D ambiguous. V was shortened by 3 bases and J by 0 bases, with 16 bases between the two germline ends. The V gene's germline CDR1 is MDHEN and CDR2 SYDVKM. The CDR3 length is 17 residues. CDR3 sequence: CASSFSASTDSTDTQYF. CDR3 DNA sequence: TGTGCCAGCAGTTTTAGTGCATCCACCGACAGCACAGATACGCAGTATTTT. The full variable domain, in which reference TRBV28 and TRBJ2-3 provide the parts outside the CDR3, is DVKVTQSSRYLVKRTGEKVFLECVQDMDHENMFWYRQDPGLGLRLIYFSYDVKMKEKGDIPEGYSVSREKKERFSLILESASTNQTSMYLCASSFSASTDSTDTQYFGPGTRLTVL.